This TCR beta chain was captured in a study of blood T cells in healthy people across ages. On the study more broadly: About one barcoded beta molecule per two T cells was the capture yield of template switching.

The use of a sample-barcoded 5' primer and a J-beta primer mix characterized a second PCR of about 7 to 12 cycles. Each of the cDNA molecules was tagged by a template-switch adaptor with 12 random nucleotides. TCRdb re-called the 5' RACE reads with MiXCR, one entry per CDR3 protein. This table holds about 770,000 distinct CDR3 sequences, around two fifths found once. Isolation per sample recovered at least 6 million PBMCs. This clonotype was counted ten times or more. As yet, its antigen is unknown. Germline V gene data show CDR1 as MNHNY and CDR2 as SVGAGI (reference sequence). The V and J ends lost 7 bases and 6 bases respectively, with 15 bases between them. The CDR3 length is 13 residues. Overall study findings and caveats: Total diversity from one million sequenced T cells was likely underestimated.

Sequencing was done on a sample of blood. The chain has TRBV6-6 and TRBJ1-2, with D hard to call. The receptor was derived from a man between 60 and 75 years old in good health. CDR3 coding DNA: TGTGCCAGCACCCCTGGGGTTTATGATGGCTACACCTTC. Amino acid sequence: CASTPGVYDGYTF.